The TCR beta chain under discussion was sequenced for a study of naive and memory T cell subsets. Study-wide results and limits: A few larger clonotypes appeared in naive repertoires, especially CD8, possibly memory cells re-expressing CD45RA.

A word on this clonotype: Its antigen is undetermined.

The beta constant-region primer was an equimolar mix of two oligonucleotides covering TRBC1 and TRBC2. Nested alpha and beta constant-region primers with the SP2 primer drove four PCR rounds on ligated cDNA. A 12-nucleotide UMI and the SP2 primer were added to the cDNA 3' end by oligonucleotide ligation. Using its own MiXCR run on the UMI-ligation and nested PCR reads, TCRdb lists one record per CDR3 protein. The sample lists approximately 150,000 distinct CDR3 sequences, 15% to 25% seen once, with more than 0.6% in the top ten. CD4 T cells were positively selected, then CD8 T cells from the CD4-negative fraction. The sequenced sample was naive CD8+ T cells from blood. The sequence came from a human donor in good health.

DNA of the CDR3: TGTGCCAGCAATACTATAGCGGGGACTAGCACAGATACGCAGTATTTT. Amino acids: CASNTIAGTSTDTQYF. The rearrangement links TRBV6-5 to TRBJ2-3; 8 bases are shared with TRBD2. V shed 7 bases and J 0 bases; nucleotides not matched to a gene: 9. The CDR3 contains 16 residues. CDR1 is MNHEY, CDR2 SVGAGI, per germline.